This entry lists 8 T cell receptor beta chains sequenced from one sample in a study of CD8+CD57+ T cells in acquired aplastic anemia. TCR beta VDJ and CDR3 profiles were obtained from a genomic DNA template. Using its own MiXCR run on the reads, TCRdb lists one record per CDR3 protein. Here the sample spans about 160,000 distinct CDR3 sequences, approximately 40% being singletons. The specimen sequenced was sorted CD4+, CD8+, or CD8+CD57+ T cells (not recorded which) from PBMCs. The origin of the receptors is a human donor in good health.

This rearrangement joins TRBV10-3 to TRBJ1-5; D gene ambiguous. This CDR3 region has 13 residues. Germline V gives CDR1 ENHRY, CDR2 SYGVKD. The ends were cut back, 3 bases at V and 1 base at J, with 4 bases in the middle. CDR3 DNA sequence: TGTGCCATCAGTGAAGTCAGCAATCAGCCCCAGCATTTT. Translated, it gives CAISEVSNQPQHF.

This clonotype was picked up a small number of times. The chain joins TRBV29-1 to TRBJ2-3; 11 nucleotides align to TRBD1. Losses at the gene ends were 7 bases for V and 2 bases for J; bases not matched to a gene: 8. CDR3 length: 15 amino acids. The germline V gene has CDR1 SQVTM and CDR2 ANQGSEA. CDR3 DNA: TGCAGCGCCTATCGGACAGGGGGCTTCACAGATACGCAGTATTTT. Translation gives CSAYRTGGFTDTQYF.

This clonotype was counted once. The conserved final phenylalanine or tryptophan is absent from the CDR3, which likely points to a read error. The genes are TRBV11-2 and TRBJ2-2; TRBD1 agrees at 7 bases. The CDR3 runs to 17 residues. CDR1 and CDR2 from the germline V gene are SGHAT and FQNNGV. CDR3 sequence reads: CAGSLTPRGQRTGELFL. CDR3 DNA sequence: TGTGCCGGCAGCTTAACCCCCCGGGGACAGAGAACCGGGGAGCTGTTTCTT.

This clonotype was counted many times. This chain uses TRBV5-4 with TRBJ1-5; 9 bases line up with TRBD1. V dropped 0 bases and J dropped 6; count of bases not matched to a gene: 7. The CDR3 is 16 amino acids. The germline CDR1 and CDR2 sequences are SGHNT and YYREEE (reference sequence). CDR3 region: CASSLGGQGTTQPQHF. The CDR3 DNA reads TGTGCCAGCAGCTTGGGGGGACAGGGAACCACTCAGCCCCAGCATTTT.

This clonotype was counted a few times. The rearrangement joins TRBV24-1 to TRBJ1-2, with TRBD1 identical over 9 bases. CDR1 and CDR2 from the germline V gene are KGHDR and SFDVKD. The CDR3 has 16 amino acids. J was trimmed by 4 bases and V by 4 bases; bases with no gene match: 9. Here the CDR3 DNA reads TGTGCCACCAGTGACCACACAGGGGGCCGAGGCTATGGCTACACCTTC. This gives the protein CATSDHTGGRGYGYTF.

This clonotype occurred many times. The chain employs TRBV12-3 or TRBV12-4 and TRBJ2-7, with D tentatively TRBD1 (6 bases). V lost 1 base to trimming and J lost 10 bases, with 11 bases between them. This CDR3 has 12 residues. As DNA, the CDR3 is TGTGCCAGCAGTTTAGTGGCAGGGGTTCAGTACTTC. As protein: CASSLVAGVQYF.

The chain combines TRBV3-1 with TRBJ1-5, with unresolved D. The CDR3 runs to 17 residues. V lost 0 bases, J lost 7 bases, and 19 bases lay in between. Germline V gives CDR1 LGHDT, CDR2 YNNKEL (reference sequence). CDR3 loop: CASSQEWGAGSGQPQHF. In nucleotides, the CDR3 is TGTGCCAGCAGCCAAGAGTGGGGAGCTGGGAGTGGGCAGCCCCAGCATTTT.

In regard to this clonotype: Since a much larger clone is just one base distant, this may be a read error. The rearrangement uses TRBV6-5 and TRBJ2-1; no firm D call. The CDR3 totals 12 residues. The germline V gene has CDR1 MNHEY and CDR2 SVGAGI. The CDR3 region has the DNA TGTGCCAGCAGTTACCTTCATAATGAGCAGTCCTTC. It specifies CASSYLHNEQSF.